The subject of this entry is one T cell receptor beta chain. This sample was taken from a study of blood T cell repertoires in COVID-19. Study summary: The study drew acute and convalescent COVID-19 samples from the United States, Italy and Spain. T cells, B-cell-depleted T cells, or PBMCs provided the cDNA or gDNA that served as material.

The CDR3 has 15 amino acids. CDR1 is MNHEY, CDR2 SVGAGI, per germline. V trimming: 0 bases; J trimming: 2 bases; junction bases outside the gene matches: 0. Source study methods: How many nucleated cells were present was estimated from reference gene primer amplification. Generated by immunoSEQ multiplex PCR, the TCRdb table keeps only in-frame clones and is missing some. The V and J calls and clone size were taken over from that table, and D and trimming were inferred from the DNA. The table lists about 100,000 clones, about 85% of them singletons. Sequencing was carried out using peripheral blood. This receptor was taken from a human donor in a cohort sampled during active COVID-19. V gene TRBV6-5 combines with J gene TRBJ1-2; 10 nucleotides align to TRBD1. The CDR3 DNA is TGTGCCAGCAGTTACTCGGACAGGGGGAACTATGGCTACACCTTC. This translates into CASSYSDRGNYGYTF.